This T cell receptor (beta chain) was profiled in a study of CD8+ T cells in alopecia areata. The CDR3 runs to 15 residues. Unmatched junction bases numbered 10, after V lost 4 bases and J lost 5 bases. Germline V gives CDR1 SGHRS, CDR2 YFSETQ. cDNA prepared by RNA extraction and subsequent reverse transcription served as the template for sequencing. The assay was immunoSEQ multiplex PCR, and TCRdb's table has in-frame clones only and misses some. The sample has around 140,000 clones; approximately 50% are singletons. The sample was CD4+ T cells sorted from blood, taken at week 0. The V gene is TRBV5-1, the J gene TRBJ2-5; 8 bases line up with TRBD1. The clonotype comes from a human donor with alopecia areata. The CDR3 DNA reads as TGCGCCAGCAGCCCGGGGACAGGAGAGTTGGAGACCCAGTACTTC. Its protein is CASSPGTGELETQYF.